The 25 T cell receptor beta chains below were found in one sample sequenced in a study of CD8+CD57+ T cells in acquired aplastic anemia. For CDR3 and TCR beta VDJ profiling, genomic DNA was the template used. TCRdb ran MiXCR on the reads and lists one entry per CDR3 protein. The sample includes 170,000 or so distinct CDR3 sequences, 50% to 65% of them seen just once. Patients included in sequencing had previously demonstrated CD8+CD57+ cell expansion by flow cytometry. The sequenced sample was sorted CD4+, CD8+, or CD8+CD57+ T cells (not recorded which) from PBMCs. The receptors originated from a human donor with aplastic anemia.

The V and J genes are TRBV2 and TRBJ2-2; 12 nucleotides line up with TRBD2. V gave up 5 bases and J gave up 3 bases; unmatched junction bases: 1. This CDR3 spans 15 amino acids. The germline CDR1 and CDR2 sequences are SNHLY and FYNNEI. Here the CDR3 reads CASSRLAGDTGELFF. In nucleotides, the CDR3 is TGTGCCAGCAGTCGACTAGCGGGAGACACCGGGGAGCTGTTTTTT.

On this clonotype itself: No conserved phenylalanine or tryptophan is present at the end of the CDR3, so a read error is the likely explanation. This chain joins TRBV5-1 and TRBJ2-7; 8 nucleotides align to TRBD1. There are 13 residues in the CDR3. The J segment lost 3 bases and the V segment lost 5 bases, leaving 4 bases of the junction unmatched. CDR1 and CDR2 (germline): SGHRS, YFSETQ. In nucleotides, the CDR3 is TGCGCCAGCAGACCTGGACAGGGCTACGAGCAGTACCTC. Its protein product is CASRPGQGYEQYL.

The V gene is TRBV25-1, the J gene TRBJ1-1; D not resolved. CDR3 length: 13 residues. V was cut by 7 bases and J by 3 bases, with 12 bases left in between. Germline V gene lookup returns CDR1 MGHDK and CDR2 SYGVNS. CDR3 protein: CASTKRSDTEAFF. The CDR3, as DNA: TGTGCCAGCACTAAAAGGTCGGACACTGAAGCTTTCTTT.

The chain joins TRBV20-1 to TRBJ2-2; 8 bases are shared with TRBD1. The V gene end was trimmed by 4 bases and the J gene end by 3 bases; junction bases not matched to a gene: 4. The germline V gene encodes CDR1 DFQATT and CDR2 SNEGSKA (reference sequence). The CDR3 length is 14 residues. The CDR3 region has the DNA TGCAGTGCTACCCGGACAGGGCACACCGGGGAGCTGTTTTTT. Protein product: CSATRTGHTGELFF.

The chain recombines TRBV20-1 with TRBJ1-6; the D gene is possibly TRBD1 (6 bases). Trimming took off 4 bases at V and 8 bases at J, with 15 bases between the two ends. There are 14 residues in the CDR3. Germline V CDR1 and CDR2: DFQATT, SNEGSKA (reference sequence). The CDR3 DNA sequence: TGCAGTGCTAACCTGGGGGCGAGGGATTCACCCCTCCACTTT. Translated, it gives CSANLGARDSPLHF.

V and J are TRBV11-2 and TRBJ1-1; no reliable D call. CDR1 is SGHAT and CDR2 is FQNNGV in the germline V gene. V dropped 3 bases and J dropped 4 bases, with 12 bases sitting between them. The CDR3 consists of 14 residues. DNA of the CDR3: TGTGCCAGCAGCTTTGGAGGCACCGGCACTGAAGCTTTCTTT. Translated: CASSFGGTGTEAFF.

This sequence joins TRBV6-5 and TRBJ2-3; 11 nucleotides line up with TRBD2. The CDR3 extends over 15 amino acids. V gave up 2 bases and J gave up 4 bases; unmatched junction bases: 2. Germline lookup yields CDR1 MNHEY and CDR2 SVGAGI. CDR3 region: CASSYVAGGPDTQYF. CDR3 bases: TGTGCCAGCAGTTACGTAGCGGGGGGGCCAGATACGCAGTATTTT.

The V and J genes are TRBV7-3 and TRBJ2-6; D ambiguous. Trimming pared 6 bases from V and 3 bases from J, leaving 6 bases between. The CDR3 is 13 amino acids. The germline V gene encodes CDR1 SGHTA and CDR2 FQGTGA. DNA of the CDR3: TGTGCCAGCAGTATGTATGGGGCCAACGTCCTGACTTTC. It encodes CASSMYGANVLTF.

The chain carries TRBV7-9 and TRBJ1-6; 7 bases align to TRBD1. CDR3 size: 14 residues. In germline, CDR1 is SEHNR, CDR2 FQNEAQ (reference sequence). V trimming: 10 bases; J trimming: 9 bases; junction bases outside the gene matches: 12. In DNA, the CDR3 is TGTGCCAAACCGGACGGACAGGTCGGTTCACCCCTCCACTTT. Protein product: CAKPDGQVGSPLHF.

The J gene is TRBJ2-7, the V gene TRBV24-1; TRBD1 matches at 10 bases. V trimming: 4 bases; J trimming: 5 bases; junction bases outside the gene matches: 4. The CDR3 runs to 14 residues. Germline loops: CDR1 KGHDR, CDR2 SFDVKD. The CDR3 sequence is CATSEQGTGDEQYF. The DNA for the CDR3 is TGTGCCACCAGTGAGCAAGGGACAGGGGACGAGCAGTACTTC.

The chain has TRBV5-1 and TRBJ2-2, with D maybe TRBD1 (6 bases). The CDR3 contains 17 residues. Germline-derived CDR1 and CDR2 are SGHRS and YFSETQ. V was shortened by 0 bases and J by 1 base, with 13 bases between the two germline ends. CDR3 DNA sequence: TGCGCCAGCAGCTTGGGAGGGGGTAACGGGAACACCGGGGAGCTGTTTTTT. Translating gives CASSLGGGNGNTGELFF.

The CDR3 loop is CASSFRGQGYTF. In DNA form, the CDR3 reads TGTGCCAGCAGTTTCAGGGGGCAAGGCTACACCTTC. The chain uses TRBV27 and TRBJ1-2, with TRBD1 identical over 8 bases. Losses at the gene ends were 3 bases for V and 8 bases for J; bases not matched to a gene: 2. The CDR3 is 12 amino acids. Germline assignment: CDR1 MNHEY and CDR2 SMNVEV (reference sequence).

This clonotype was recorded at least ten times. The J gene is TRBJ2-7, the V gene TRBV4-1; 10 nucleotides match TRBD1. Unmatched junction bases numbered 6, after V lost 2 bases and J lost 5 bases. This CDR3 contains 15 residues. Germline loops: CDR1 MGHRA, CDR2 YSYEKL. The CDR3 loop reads CASSQPGQGLHEQYF. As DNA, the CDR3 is TGCGCCAGCAGCCAACCGGGACAGGGGTTACACGAGCAGTACTTC.

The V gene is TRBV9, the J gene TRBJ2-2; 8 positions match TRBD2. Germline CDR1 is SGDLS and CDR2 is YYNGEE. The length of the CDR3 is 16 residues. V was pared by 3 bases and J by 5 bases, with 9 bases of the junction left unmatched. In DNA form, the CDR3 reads TGTGCCAGCAGCGGAATCGGGGGGGGAGGGACCGGGGAGCTGTTTTTT. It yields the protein CASSGIGGGGTGELFF.

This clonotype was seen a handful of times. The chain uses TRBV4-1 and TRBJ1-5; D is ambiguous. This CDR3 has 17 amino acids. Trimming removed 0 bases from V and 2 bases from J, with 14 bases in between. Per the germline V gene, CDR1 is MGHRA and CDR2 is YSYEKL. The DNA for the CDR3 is TGCGCCAGCAGCCAAGATGGTTTGGGAGTGGGCAATCAGCCCCAGCATTTT. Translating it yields CASSQDGLGVGNQPQHF.

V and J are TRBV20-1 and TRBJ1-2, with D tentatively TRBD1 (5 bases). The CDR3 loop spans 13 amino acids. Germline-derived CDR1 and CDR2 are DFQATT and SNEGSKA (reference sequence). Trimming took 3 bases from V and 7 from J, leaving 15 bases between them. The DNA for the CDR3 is TGCAGTGCTAGGATCGGGACTTCGGTTGGCTACACCTTC. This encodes CSARIGTSVGYTF.

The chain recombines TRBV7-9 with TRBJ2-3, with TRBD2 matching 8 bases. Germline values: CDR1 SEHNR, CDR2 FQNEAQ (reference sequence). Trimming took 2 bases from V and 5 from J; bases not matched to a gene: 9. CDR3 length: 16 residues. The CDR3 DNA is TGTGCCAGCAGCTTAAGTAGCGGGATTGGTGGAGATACGCAGTATTTT. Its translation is CASSLSSGIGGDTQYF.

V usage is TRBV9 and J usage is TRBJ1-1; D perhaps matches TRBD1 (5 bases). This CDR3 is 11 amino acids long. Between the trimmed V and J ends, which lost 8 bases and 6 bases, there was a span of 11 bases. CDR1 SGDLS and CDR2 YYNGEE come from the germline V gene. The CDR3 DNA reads TGTGCCAGTACGGCGGGGCCTGAAGCTTTCTTT. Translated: CASTAGPEAFF.

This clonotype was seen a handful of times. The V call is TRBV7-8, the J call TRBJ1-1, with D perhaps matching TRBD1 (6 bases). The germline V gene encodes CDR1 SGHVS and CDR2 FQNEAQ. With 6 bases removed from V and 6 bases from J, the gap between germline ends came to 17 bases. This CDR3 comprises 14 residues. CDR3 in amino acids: CASRADSESPEAFF. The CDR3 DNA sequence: TGTGCCAGCAGAGCGGACAGCGAGAGTCCTGAAGCTTTCTTT.

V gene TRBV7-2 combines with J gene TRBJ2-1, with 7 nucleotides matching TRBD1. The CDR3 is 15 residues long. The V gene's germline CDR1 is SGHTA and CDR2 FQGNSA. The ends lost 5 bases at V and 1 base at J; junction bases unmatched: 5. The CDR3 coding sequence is TGTGCCAGCAGCCCCCGACAGGGATCCTACAATGAGCAGTTCTTC. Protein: CASSPRQGSYNEQFF.

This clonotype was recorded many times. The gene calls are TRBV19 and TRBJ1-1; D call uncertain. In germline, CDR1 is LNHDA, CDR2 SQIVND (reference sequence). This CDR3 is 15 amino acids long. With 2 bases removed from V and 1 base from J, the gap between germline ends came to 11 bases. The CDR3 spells CASSIRAAGNTEAFF. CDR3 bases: TGTGCCAGTAGTATACGGGCGGCAGGGAACACTGAAGCTTTCTTT.

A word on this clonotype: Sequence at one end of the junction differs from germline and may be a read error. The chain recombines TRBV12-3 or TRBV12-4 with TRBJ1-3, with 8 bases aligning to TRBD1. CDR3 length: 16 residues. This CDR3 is CASSLRTGRSGNTIYF. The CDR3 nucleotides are TGTGCCAGCAGTTTGCGGACAGGGCGCTCTGGGAACACCATATATTTT.

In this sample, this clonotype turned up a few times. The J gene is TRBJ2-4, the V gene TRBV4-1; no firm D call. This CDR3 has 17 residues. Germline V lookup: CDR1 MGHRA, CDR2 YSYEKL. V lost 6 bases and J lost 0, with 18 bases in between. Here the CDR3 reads CASSSVGGILAKNIQYF. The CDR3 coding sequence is TGCGCCAGCAGTTCTGTCGGCGGAATACTAGCCAAAAACATTCAGTACTTC.

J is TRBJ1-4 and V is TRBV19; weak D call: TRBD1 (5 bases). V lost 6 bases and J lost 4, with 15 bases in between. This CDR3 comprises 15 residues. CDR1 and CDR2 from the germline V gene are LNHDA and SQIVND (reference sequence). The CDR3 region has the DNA TGTGCCAGTAGGAGGGGACTGCACAGTAATGAAAAACTGTTTTTT. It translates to CASRRGLHSNEKLFF.

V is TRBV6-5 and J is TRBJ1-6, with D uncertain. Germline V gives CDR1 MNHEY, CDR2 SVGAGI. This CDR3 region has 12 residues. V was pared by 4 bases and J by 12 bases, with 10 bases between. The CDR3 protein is CASSLAEVPLHF. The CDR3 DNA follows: TGTGCCAGCAGTTTAGCTGAGGTACCCCTCCACTTT.